These 31 T cell receptor beta chains originate from one sample sequenced in a study of cytotoxic CD8 clonotypes in ibrutinib-treated CLL. Produced via immunoSEQ multiplex PCR; TCRdb's table is partial and in-frame only. Of 33,000 or so clones listed, roughly 50% were seen once; the top ten hold approximately 20%. The sequencing here drew on PBMCs, taken before ibrutinib treatment. The receptors were gathered from a human donor with chronic lymphocytic leukemia.

The chain links TRBV7-8 to TRBJ1-3; D may be TRBD1 (6 bases). V was shortened by 3 bases and J by 3 bases, with 15 bases between the two germline ends. The CDR3 contains 16 residues. CDR1 and CDR2 (germline): SGHVS, FQNEAQ. CDR3 sequence: CASSLKGGPGGNTIYF. DNA for the CDR3: TGTGCCAGCAGCTTGAAGGGGGGTCCTGGTGGAAACACCATATATTTT.

This chain joins TRBV2 and TRBJ1-5; no firm D call. Germline CDR1 reads SNHLY; CDR2 reads FYNNEI. Trimming took off 2 bases at V and 4 bases at J, with 9 bases between the two ends. The CDR3 length is 14 residues. CDR3 nucleotides: TGTGCCAGCAGTGAAACGGACTATAATCAGCCCCAGCATTTT. Translated: CASSETDYNQPQHF.

The rearrangement links TRBV4-1 to TRBJ1-3; TRBD1 matches 9 bases. CDR3 length: 14 amino acids. The germline gives CDR1 MGHRA, CDR2 YSYEKL. Trimming at V came to 4 bases and at J to 4 bases, leaving 2 bases not matched to a gene. The CDR3 loop reads CASSLDRGGNTIYF. The CDR3 nucleotides read TGCGCCAGCAGCCTGGACAGGGGAGGAAACACCATATATTTT.

The rearrangement joins TRBV6-4 to TRBJ2-3; 12 nucleotides align to TRBD2. The trim removed 2 bases at V and 9 bases at J, leaving 6 bases unmatched. The V gene's germline CDR1 is MRHNA and CDR2 SNTAGT. CDR3 length equals 15 residues. CDR3 sequence: CASSDRASGGATQYF. The CDR3 nucleotides are TGTGCCAGCAGTGACCGGGCTAGCGGGGGGGCCACGCAGTATTTT.

This sequence joins TRBV21-1 and TRBJ2-5. TRBV21-1 is flagged as a pseudogene. The CDR3 has 14 residues. The CDR3 DNA reads TGTGCCAGCAGAGGGGGGACTTCGCAAGAGACCCAGTACTTC. Its translation: CASRGGTSQETQYF.

This clone was counted a single time. This chain uses TRBV4-1 with TRBJ2-5, with D perhaps given as TRBD1 or TRBD2 (5 bases each). Trimming stripped 1 base from V and 4 bases from J, with 13 bases between. CDR3 length equals 15 residues. In germline, CDR1 is MGHRA, CDR2 YSYEKL. CDR3 sequence reads: CASSQGGTAPETQYF. The CDR3 DNA is TGCGCCAGCAGCCAAGGGGGGACGGCCCCAGAGACCCAGTACTTC.

J is TRBJ2-7 and V is TRBV28; 9 bases match TRBD1. The germline V gene has CDR1 MDHEN and CDR2 SYDVKM. The CDR3 has 16 residues. V lost 3 bases, J lost 5 bases, and 11 bases stayed unmatched. DNA of the CDR3: TGTGCCAGCAGTTTCGGTCGATGGGGACAGGGACACGAGCAGTACTTC. Protein sequence: CASSFGRWGQGHEQYF. The complete variable domain, with remaining parts taken from reference TRBV28 and TRBJ2-7, reads DVKVTQSSRYLVKRTGEKVFLECVQDMDHENMFWYRQDPGLGLRLIYFSYDVKMKEKGDIPEGYSVSREKKERFSLILESASTNQTSMYLCASSFGRWGQGHEQYFGPGTRLTVT.

This chain uses TRBV15 with TRBJ2-1; TRBD2 matches 8 bases. The CDR3 length is 16 residues. V shed 1 base and J 4 bases; nucleotides not matched to a gene: 6. The germline V gene encodes CDR1 LNHNV and CDR2 YYDKDF (reference sequence). CDR3 protein: CATSRGAGGRYNEQFF. The CDR3 coding sequence is TGTGCCACCAGCAGAGGGGCGGGGGGCCGGTACAATGAGCAGTTCTTC. The full variable domain, with the rest looked up from reference TRBV15 and TRBJ2-1, is DAMVIQNPRYQVTQFGKPVTLSCSQTLNHNVMYWYQQKSSQAPKLLFHYYDKDFNNEADTPDNFQSRRPNTSFCFLDIRSPGLGDTAMYLCATSRGAGGRYNEQFFGPGTRLTVL.

This clone appeared a single time. This chain connects TRBV5-6 to TRBJ2-3, with 9 bases that match TRBD2. Germline CDR1 reads SGHDT; CDR2 reads YYEEEE. The CDR3 has 15 amino acids. J gave up 4 bases and V 0 bases, and 3 bases lay outside the gene matches. The CDR3: CASSLDGGGADTQYF. The CDR3, as DNA: TGTGCCAGCAGCTTGGATGGCGGGGGGGCAGATACGCAGTATTTT.

A few counts support this clone. The rearrangement joins TRBV18 to TRBJ2-7, with 7 bases identical to TRBD1. This CDR3 is built from 14 residues. Germline values: CDR1 KGHSH, CDR2 LQKENI. Trimming removed 3 bases from V and 3 bases from J; junction bases left unmatched: 5. This chain's CDR3 is CASSPGQDYYEQYF. CDR3 DNA: TGTGCCAGCTCACCCGGACAGGATTACTACGAGCAGTACTTC.

The chain links TRBV15 to TRBJ2-5, with D uncertain. This CDR3 has 13 amino acids. Trimming pared 5 bases from V and 2 bases from J, leaving 9 bases between. Germline assignment: CDR1 LNHNV and CDR2 YYDKDF (reference sequence). The CDR3 here is CATSGYKQETQYF. The CDR3 nucleotides read TGTGCCACCAGCGGGTATAAGCAAGAGACCCAGTACTTC. Full variable domain (missing parts from reference TRBV15 and TRBJ2-5): DAMVIQNPRYQVTQFGKPVTLSCSQTLNHNVMYWYQQKSSQAPKLLFHYYDKDFNNEADTPDNFQSRRPNTSFCFLDIRSPGLGDTAMYLCATSGYKQETQYFGPGTRLLVL.

CDR3 bases: TGTGCCAGCAGCCGACCGGGGGGGAACACTGAAGCTTTCTTT. This codes for CASSRPGGNTEAFF. This chain joins TRBV9 and TRBJ1-1, with D possibly TRBD1 on 5 matching bases. The CDR3 has 14 residues. Between the trimmed V and J ends, which lost 4 bases and 1 base, there was a span of 11 bases. Germline CDR1 is SGDLS and CDR2 is YYNGEE.

This chain connects TRBV7-9 to TRBJ2-7; D perhaps matches TRBD1 (6 bases). Germline CDR1 and CDR2: SEHNR and FQNEAQ (reference sequence). The V end was cut by 4 bases, the J end by 2 bases, with 18 bases between. This CDR3 is built from 16 residues. This CDR3 is CASSSVGHTITYEQYF. Here the CDR3 DNA reads TGTGCCAGCAGCTCCGTGGGACACACGATAACCTACGAGCAGTACTTC.

This clone was seen a handful of times. The V gene is TRBV28, the J gene TRBJ1-1; D gene unclear. Germline CDR1 is MDHEN and CDR2 is SYDVKM. Trimming took 4 bases from V and 5 from J, leaving 8 bases between them. The CDR3 consists of 12 residues. CDR3 sequence (DNA): TGTGCCAGCAGTTCAGACAAAACTGAAGCTTTCTTT. Amino acids: CASSSDKTEAFF.

The chain is built from TRBV29-1 and TRBJ1-2, with D unresolved. Germline V gene data show CDR1 as SQVTM and CDR2 as ANQGSEA. Trimming removed 1 base from V and 6 bases from J, with 9 bases in between. CDR3 size: 12 residues. In DNA form, the CDR3 reads TGCAGCGTTGAAGGGGATTCTCATGGCTACACCTTC. Amino acids: CSVEGDSHGYTF. Using reference TRBV29-1 and TRBJ1-2 for the parts outside the CDR3, the full variable domain is SAVISQKPSRDICQRGTSLTIQCQVDSQVTMMFWYRQQPGQSLTLIATANQGSEATYESGFVIDKFPISRPNLTFSTLTVSNMSPEDSSIYLCSVEGDSHGYTFGSGTRLTVV.

This chain connects TRBV5-6 to TRBJ1-2; D is uncertain. The germline V gene encodes CDR1 SGHDT and CDR2 YYEEEE. The CDR3 is 14 amino acids. Trimming pared 3 bases from V and 3 bases from J, leaving 12 bases between. CDR3 protein: CASSSWERDYGYTF. CDR3 coding DNA: TGTGCCAGCAGCTCATGGGAGAGGGACTATGGCTACACCTTC.

The gene calls are TRBV10-1 and TRBJ2-3, with D perhaps matching TRBD1 or TRBD2 (5 bases each). Trimming took 4 bases from V and 2 from J, leaving 16 bases between them. The germline CDR1 and CDR2 sequences are WNHNN and SYGVQD (reference sequence). The CDR3 sequence is 16 residues long. CDR3 DNA sequence: TGCGCCAGCAGTGGGGACGAAGCGGTGACCACAGATACGCAGTATTTT. Translating it yields CASSGDEAVTTDTQYF.

This clone was seen more than once but under ten times. In DNA form, the CDR3 reads TGTGCCAAGGTAGACAGGGGGAGTAAGGGTGAAAAACTGTTTTTT. Protein sequence: CAKVDRGSKGEKLFF. The chain combines TRBV7-3 with TRBJ1-4; 9 bases line up with TRBD1. The CDR3 is made up of 15 amino acids. V lost 10 bases to trimming and J lost 7 bases; unmatched junction nucleotides: 13. CDR1 is SGHTA and CDR2 is FQGTGA in the germline V gene.

The V gene is TRBV11-1, the J gene TRBJ2-7; a possible D gene is TRBD1 (6 bases). Germline CDR1 and CDR2: SGHAT and FQDESV (reference sequence). CDR3 length equals 13 residues. V was trimmed by 4 bases and J by 3 bases, leaving 10 bases between them. The CDR3 region is CASSSGHGYEQYF. The CDR3 DNA reads TGTGCCAGCAGCTCGGGACACGGCTACGAGCAGTACTTC. Using reference TRBV11-1 and TRBJ2-7 for the parts outside the CDR3, the full variable domain is EAEVAQSPRYKITEKSQAVAFWCDPISGHATLYWYRQILGQGPELLVQFQDESVVDDSQLPKDRFSAERLKGVDSTLKIQPAELGDSAMYLCASSSGHGYEQYFGPGTRLTVT.

V is TRBV6-1 and J is TRBJ1-5, with D maybe TRBD1 (5 bases). V lost 7 bases and J lost 9, with 16 bases in between. The CDR3 sequence is 13 residues long. Germline V gene sequence: CDR1 MNHNS, CDR2 SASEGT. Here the CDR3 reads CASKGPSTGPQHF. The CDR3 DNA follows: TGTGCCAGCAAGGGACCTTCAACCGGGCCCCAGCATTTT.

The V call is TRBV5-1, the J call TRBJ1-2; TRBD1 matches at 7 bases. Germline CDR1 SGHRS, CDR2 YFSETQ. Germline trimming cut 7 bases from V and 2 bases from J; bases unmatched to any gene: 11. The CDR3 contains 15 residues. The CDR3 nucleotides are TGCGCCAGCCTAGGAGGGACAGCCGAAAACTATGGCTACACCTTC. Translation gives CASLGGTAENYGYTF.

This sequence joins TRBV5-1 and TRBJ2-7; D remains ambiguous. V was trimmed by 7 bases and J by 4 bases, leaving 15 bases between them. CDR1 SGHRS and CDR2 YFSETQ come from the germline V gene. The CDR3 extends over 13 amino acids. Here the CDR3 reads CASRQVVGYEQYF. The CDR3 DNA is TGCGCCAGCCGTCAAGTAGTGGGATACGAGCAGTACTTC.

This sequence joins TRBV6-5 and TRBJ2-5; D is ambiguous. CDR3 length: 15 amino acids. V lost 6 bases and J 0 bases, leaving 14 bases between the germline ends. Per germline, CDR1 MNHEY and CDR2 SVGAGI. The CDR3 nucleotides read TGTGCCAGCAGCCAAAACTGGGCGTACCAAGAGACCCAGTACTTC. Its translation: CASSQNWAYQETQYF.

This clone was recorded only once. This sequence joins TRBV7-8 and TRBJ2-3, with 8 nucleotides matching TRBD1. After removal of 5 bases from V and 3 bases from J, the junction contained 10 bases not matched to a gene. Per the germline V gene, CDR1 is SGHVS and CDR2 is FQNEAQ. The length of the CDR3 is 16 residues. The CDR3: CASSLEDRERTDTQYF. The CDR3 DNA reads TGTGCCAGCAGCCTAGAGGACAGGGAGAGGACAGATACGCAGTATTTT. The whole variable domain, filled in from reference TRBV7-8 and TRBJ2-3, reads GAGVSQSPRYKVAKRGQDVALRCDPISGHVSLFWYQQALGQGPEFLTYFQNEAQLDKSGLPSDRFFAERPEGSVSTLKIQRTQQEDSAVYLCASSLEDRERTDTQYFGPGTRLTVL.

This clone has more than one count but fewer than ten. CDR3 nucleotides: TGTGCCAGCAGCTTAGAACCGTCACCCCTCCACTTT. It yields the protein CASSLEPSPLHF. V gene TRBV7-2 combines with J gene TRBJ1-6; no clear D. Trimming removed 1 base from V and 10 bases from J, with 5 bases in between. Germline assignment: CDR1 SGHTA and CDR2 FQGNSA. This CDR3 is built from 12 residues.

The chain recombines TRBV4-1 with TRBJ2-4; 11 bases are shared with TRBD2. V shed 3 bases and J 7 bases; nucleotides not matched to a gene: 8. The CDR3 is 16 residues long. CDR1 is MGHRA, CDR2 YSYEKL, per germline. The CDR3 loop is CASSHRLAGTLNIQYF. The CDR3 region has the DNA TGCGCCAGCAGCCACCGACTAGCGGGGACCCTGAACATTCAGTACTTC.

The chain couples TRBV15 to TRBJ2-7; no reliable D call. V was shortened by 5 bases and J by 5 bases, with 13 bases between the two germline ends. Germline CDR1 and CDR2: LNHNV and YYDKDF (reference sequence). This CDR3 has 13 residues. The CDR3, as DNA: TGTGCCACCAGCCCCGGGTCCGTCCACGAGCAGTACTTC. This codes for CATSPGSVHEQYF.

The CDR3: CASSLGPGLGTNVLTF. CDR3 DNA: TGTGCCAGCAGCTTGGGTCCGGGACTAGGGACCAACGTCCTGACTTTC. J is TRBJ2-6 and V is TRBV5-5; TRBD2 aligns across 8 bases. The CDR3 runs 16 residues. Germline CDR1 is SGHKS and CDR2 is YYEKEE (reference sequence). With 0 bases clipped from V and 8 bases from J, the junction kept 7 bases outside the gene matches.

This chain connects TRBV4-1 to TRBJ1-5; perhaps TRBD1 as D (5 bases). V lost 4 bases, J lost 3 bases, and 10 bases lay in between. The CDR3 contains 14 residues. CDR1 MGHRA and CDR2 YSYEKL come from the germline V gene. This CDR3 is CASSRPGHNQPQHF. The CDR3 DNA follows: TGCGCCAGCAGCCGCCCAGGGCACAATCAGCCCCAGCATTTT.

This clone was counted a single time. Germline and junction disagree at one end, which may indicate a read error. The rearrangement links TRBV6-1 to TRBJ2-7, with a possible D match to TRBD2 (5 bases). The CDR3 extends over 12 amino acids. CDR1 and CDR2 from the germline V gene are MNHNS and SASEGT. For the CDR3, the DNA is TGTGCCAGCAGTGAAGCTAGGACTCCTGGGGACTTC. Translating it yields CASSEARTPGDF.

The chain recombines TRBV7-3 with TRBJ2-3; TRBD1 might be the D (5 bases). This CDR3 region has 15 residues. Trimming shortened V by 8 bases and J by 5 bases, and 20 bases separated the two germline ends. Germline V gene data show CDR1 as SGHTA and CDR2 as FQGTGA. The CDR3 sequence is CASGMVGAPGDTQYF. CDR3 sequence (DNA): TGTGCCAGCGGAATGGTTGGGGCCCCAGGAGATACGCAGTATTTT.